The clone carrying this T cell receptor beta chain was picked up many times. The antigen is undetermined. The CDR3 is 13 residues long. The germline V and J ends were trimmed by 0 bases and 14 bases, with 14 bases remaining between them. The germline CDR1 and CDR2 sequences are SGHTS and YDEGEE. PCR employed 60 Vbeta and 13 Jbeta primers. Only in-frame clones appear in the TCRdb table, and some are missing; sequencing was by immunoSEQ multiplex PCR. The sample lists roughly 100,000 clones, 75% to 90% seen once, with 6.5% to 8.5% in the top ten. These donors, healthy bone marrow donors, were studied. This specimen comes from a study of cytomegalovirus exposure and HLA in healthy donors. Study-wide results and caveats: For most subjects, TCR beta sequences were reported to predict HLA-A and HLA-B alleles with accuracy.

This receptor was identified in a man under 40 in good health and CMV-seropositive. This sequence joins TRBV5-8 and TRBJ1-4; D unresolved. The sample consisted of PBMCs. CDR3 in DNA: TGTGCCAGCAGCTTGGAGGGAGGGCGAGGGCTGTTTTTT. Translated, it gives CASSLEGGRGLFF.